Described below is a single TCR beta chain sequence and its context. This CDR3 has 13 residues. Trimming stripped 8 bases from V and 4 bases from J, with 12 bases between. The sample belongs to a study of blood T cell repertoires in COVID-19. Study summary: There were acute and convalescent COVID-19 samples, and they came from the United States, Italy and Spain. From T cells, B-cell-depleted T cells, or PBMCs came the material, which was cDNA or gDNA.

Original data processing: The authors estimated nucleated cell counts from reference gene primer amplification. The data were produced by immunoSEQ multiplex PCR, yet TCRdb's version contains in-frame clones alone and is incomplete. That table supplies the V and J calls and clone size; D and trimming were determined from the DNA. In the table there are approximately 170,000 clones, more than 75% of which are singletons. The chain couples TRBV12-3 or TRBV12-4 to TRBJ2-1, with D unresolved. The source of this sequence is a man between 18 and 29 years old with active or convalescent COVID-19. Sample: peripheral blood. CDR3 nucleotides: TGTGCCAGCTCCGTGGGCAGTTACAATGAGCAGTTCTTC. Amino acids: CASSVGSYNEQFF.